This record covers a single TCR beta chain. What it binds is not known. CDR3 size: 14 residues. With 3 bases removed from V and 4 bases from J, the gap between germline ends came to 11 bases. Germline CDR1 is SNHLY and CDR2 is FYNNEI. These data originate in a study of vaccination effects on CD4 cells after COVID-19. ViraFEST expansion of antigen-specific CD4+ T cells with viral peptide pools preceded sequencing. Upon completion of about 10 days in culture, CD4+ T cells were isolated. Their SARS-CoV-2 infection, verified by PCR, occurred between March and December 2020. The repertoire was sequenced with immunoSEQ multiplex PCR; TCRdb's copy has only in-frame clones and lacks some. The sample carries roughly 35,000 clones, 70% to 80% recorded once.

This TCR was recovered from a human donor who had a prior SARS-CoV-2 infection. Sequenced material: CD4+ T cells from PBMCs cultured with HCoV-NL63 spike peptides, taken before COVID-19 vaccination. The chain joins TRBV2 to TRBJ2-3; the D is unclear. CDR3 region: CASSDSRVADTQYF. The CDR3 DNA reads TGTGCCAGCAGTGACTCGAGAGTAGCAGATACGCAGTATTTT.